These 23 T cell receptor beta chains originate from one sample sequenced in a study of cytomegalovirus exposure and HLA in healthy donors. This table comes from immunoSEQ multiplex PCR, and its TCRdb copy is limited to in-frame clones, with some not included. The sample contains about 110,000 clones, approximately 86% of which appear only once. Sequencing used PBMCs. Receptors originate from a woman aged 18-29 years in good health and CMV-seronegative.

The chain joins TRBV11-2 to TRBJ2-3, with TRBD2 matching over 9 bases. With V trimmed by 6 bases and J by 5 bases, 18 bases remained unmatched. The CDR3 is made up of 18 amino acids. Per the germline V gene, CDR1 is SGHAT and CDR2 is FQNNGV. The CDR3 loop reads CASRAPGLASGSGDTQYF. In DNA, the CDR3 is TGTGCCAGCAGGGCCCCGGGACTAGCCTCTGGTAGCGGAGATACGCAGTATTTT. The full variable domain, its missing parts supplied by reference TRBV11-2 and TRBJ2-3, is EAGVAQSPRYKIIEKRQSVAFWCNPISGHATLYWYQQILGQGPKLLIQFQNNGVVDDSQLPKDRFSAERLKGVDSTLKIQPAKLEDSAVYLCASRAPGLASGSGDTQYFGPGTRLTVL.

The CDR3 sequence is CASSESTLPNYGYTF. CDR3 nucleotides: TGTGCCAGCAGTGAATCTACCCTACCCAACTATGGCTACACCTTC. This chain joins TRBV25-1 and TRBJ1-2; D is unresolved. In germline, CDR1 is MGHDK, CDR2 SYGVNS. Trimming removed 1 base from V and 2 bases from J, with 11 bases in between. The CDR3 has 15 residues.

This clone came up once. The CDR3 here is CASRGGGLITDTQYF. The CDR3 nucleotides read TGTGCCAGCAGGGGAGGGGGGCTTATCACAGATACGCAGTATTTT. This sequence joins TRBV6-1 and TRBJ2-3; perhaps TRBD2 as D (7 bases). Trimming stripped 6 bases from V and 2 bases from J, with 15 bases between. The CDR3 is 15 amino acids. Germline CDR1 and CDR2: MNHNS and SASEGT.

The CDR3, as DNA: TGTGCCAGCAGCAATAATCCGGGACAGGGAAATGAAAAACTGTTTTTT. The encoded protein is CASSNNPGQGNEKLFF. The chain combines TRBV2 with TRBJ1-4, with 9 bases lining up with TRBD1. The germline V gene has CDR1 SNHLY and CDR2 FYNNEI. The CDR3 has 16 residues. With V trimmed by 6 bases and J by 5 bases, 10 bases remained unmatched.

The V call is TRBV6-6, the J call TRBJ1-5, with 7 positions matching TRBD1. Germline assignment: CDR1 MNHNY and CDR2 SVGAGI (reference sequence). The junction had 7 bases not matched to a gene; V was cut back by 7 bases and J by 1 base. The CDR3 loop spans 15 amino acids. CDR3 bases: TGTGCCAGCACCAAGGGGACAGACAGCAATCAGCCCCAGCATTTT. Protein product: CASTKGTDSNQPQHF.

The rearrangement links TRBV2 to TRBJ2-5, with D unresolved. Germline V gene lookup returns CDR1 SNHLY and CDR2 FYNNEI. The germline V and J ends were trimmed by 8 bases and 4 bases, with 14 bases remaining between them. The CDR3 totals 13 residues. CDR3 in DNA: TGTGCCAGCCCATTCCTAGGCCCAGAGACCCAGTACTTC. It encodes CASPFLGPETQYF.

The chain couples TRBV5-4 to TRBJ2-5; 7 positions agree with TRBD1. Trimming took 5 bases from V and 2 from J; bases not matched to a gene: 6. Germline values: CDR1 SGHNT, CDR2 YYREEE (reference sequence). The CDR3 consists of 14 residues. The CDR3 region has the DNA TGTGCCAGCAGGAGAACGGGACAGCAAGAGACCCAGTACTTC. The encoded protein is CASRRTGQQETQYF. The entire variable domain, with the rest obtained from reference TRBV5-4 and TRBJ2-5, is as follows: ETGVTQSPTHLIKTRGQQVTLRCSSQSGHNTVSWYQQALGQGPQFIFQYYREEENGRGNFPPRFSGLQFPNYSSELNVNALELDDSALYLCASRRTGQQETQYFGPGTRLLVL.

This chain links TRBV28 with TRBJ1-5; 7 bases are shared with TRBD1. V lost 5 bases, J lost 2 bases, and 6 bases stayed unmatched. Germline V CDR1 and CDR2: MDHEN, SYDVKM. CDR3 length: 15 residues. The DNA for the CDR3 is TGTGCCAGCAGTCTAGGGGGCGCGGGCAATCAGCCCCAGCATTTT. Its protein is CASSLGGAGNQPQHF. The full variable domain, with the rest looked up from reference TRBV28 and TRBJ1-5, is DVKVTQSSRYLVKRTGEKVFLECVQDMDHENMFWYRQDPGLGLRLIYFSYDVKMKEKGDIPEGYSVSREKKERFSLILESASTNQTSMYLCASSLGGAGNQPQHFGDGTRLSIL.

The V gene is TRBV6-6, the J gene TRBJ1-1, with D maybe TRBD1 (5 bases). V was pared by 0 bases and J by 3 bases, with 8 bases between. This CDR3 region has 14 residues. Looked up from germline, CDR1 is MNHNY and CDR2 is SVGAGI (reference sequence). CDR3 bases: TGTGCCAGCAGTTACTCGTCAGGGCACACTGAAGCTTTCTTT. Amino acid sequence: CASSYSSGHTEAFF.

A few counts support this clone. This rearrangement joins TRBV10-3 to TRBJ1-5; D not certain. CDR3 length equals 14 residues. Trimming pared 6 bases from V and 1 base from J, leaving 10 bases between. CDR1 is ENHRY, CDR2 SYGVKD, per germline. The CDR3 DNA reads as TGTGCCATCAGCCCAATAGAAAGCAATCAGCCCCAGCATTTT. This encodes CAISPIESNQPQHF.

The chain recombines TRBV11-2 with TRBJ2-5; D is possibly TRBD2 (6 bases). This CDR3 is 19 amino acids long. V lost 2 bases and J 5 bases, leaving 27 bases between the germline ends. Germline V gene data show CDR1 as SGHAT and CDR2 as FQNNGV. CDR3 region: CASSLPPGEAAPGWETQYF. In nucleotides, the CDR3 is TGTGCCAGCAGCTTACCCCCGGGGGAAGCGGCGCCAGGCTGGGAGACCCAGTACTTC.

The V gene is TRBV4-2, the J gene TRBJ1-1; a weak D match, TRBD1 (5 bases). V was cut by 0 bases and J by 4 bases, with 15 bases left in between. Looked up from germline, CDR1 is LGHNA and CDR2 is YNFKEQ. CDR3 length equals 16 residues. The CDR3 is CASSQEGRAVGTEAFF. The CDR3 bases are TGTGCCAGCAGCCAAGAGGGCAGGGCCGTCGGCACTGAAGCTTTCTTT.

This chain connects TRBV14 to TRBJ2-3, with 13 bases fitting TRBD2. The CDR3 consists of 15 residues. J was trimmed by 1 base and V by 8 bases; bases with no gene match: 3. Germline loops: CDR1 SGHDN, CDR2 FVKESK. The CDR3 here is CASGGLAGRTDTQYF. CDR3 in DNA: TGTGCCAGCGGGGGACTAGCGGGGCGCACAGATACGCAGTATTTT.

This chain uses TRBV7-9 with TRBJ2-3; 7 bases are shared with TRBD1. The CDR3 length is 16 residues. The ends lost 6 bases at V and 2 bases at J; junction bases unmatched: 11. Germline V gene sequence: CDR1 SEHNR, CDR2 FQNEAQ (reference sequence). CDR3 sequence reads: CASSSAGTAFTDTQYF. The CDR3 DNA reads TGTGCCAGCAGTTCCGCCGGGACAGCCTTCACAGATACGCAGTATTTT.

The chain couples TRBV14 to TRBJ1-1; D is perhaps TRBD1 (5 bases). V lost 0 bases and J lost 4, with 24 bases in between. Per germline, CDR1 SGHDN and CDR2 FVKESK. The CDR3 has 19 amino acids. CDR3 bases: TGTGCCAGCAGCCAAGATCGCAGAAGGGCCTACTCTAGGGGCACTGAAGCTTTCTTT. It encodes CASSQDRRRAYSRGTEAFF. Combining the CDR3 with reference TRBV14 and TRBJ1-1 gives the whole variable domain EAGVTQFPSHSVIEKGQTVTLRCDPISGHDNLYWYRRVMGKEIKFLLHFVKESKQDESGMPNNRFLAERTGGTYSTLKVQPAELEDSGVYFCASSQDRRRAYSRGTEAFFGQGTRLTVV.

The genes are TRBV27 and TRBJ2-1, with TRBD2 identical over 9 bases. The V gene end was trimmed by 2 bases and the J gene end by 3 bases; junction bases not matched to a gene: 2. The CDR3 runs to 15 residues. The germline V gene has CDR1 MNHEY and CDR2 SMNVEV (reference sequence). The CDR3 DNA sequence: TGTGCCAGCAGTTTAGAGCGGGAGGTCTACAATGAGCAGTTCTTC. This sequence encodes CASSLEREVYNEQFF.

The rearrangement joins TRBV28 to TRBJ1-5; the D gene is possibly TRBD1 (6 bases). This CDR3 contains 12 residues. V was cut by 8 bases and J by 5 bases, with 10 bases left in between. CDR1 MDHEN and CDR2 SYDVKM come from the germline V gene. CDR3 loop: CASGGAYQPQHF. The CDR3 DNA follows: TGTGCCAGCGGGGGGGCTTATCAGCCCCAGCATTTT.

The J gene is TRBJ2-1, the V gene TRBV20-1; tentatively, D is TRBD2 (5 bases). The germline CDR1 and CDR2 sequences are DFQATT and SNEGSKA (reference sequence). The CDR3 totals 11 residues. Trimming left V 0 bases short and J 15 bases short, with 12 bases between. CDR3 nucleotides: TGCAGTGCTAGAGATTCGGGGTTACGGTTCTTC. It encodes CSARDSGLRFF.

The V and J genes are TRBV7-9 and TRBJ2-7; D is ambiguous. From germline, CDR1 is SEHNR and CDR2 FQNEAQ (reference sequence). The V end lost 2 bases, the J end lost 1 base, and 3 bases lay between the germline ends. CDR3 size: 12 residues. The DNA of the CDR3 is TGTGCCAGCAGCTTACAGTCCTACGAGCAGTACTTC. Protein product: CASSLQSYEQYF.

This chain connects TRBV9 to TRBJ1-2; perhaps TRBD1 as D (5 bases). V lost 0 bases, J lost 5 bases, and 14 bases lay in between. This CDR3 is built from 15 residues. In germline, CDR1 is SGDLS, CDR2 YYNGEE. CDR3 bases: TGTGCCAGCAGCGTAGAGGGGATCCCCTTATATGGCTACACCTTC. Translation gives CASSVEGIPLYGYTF.

The V gene is TRBV6-5, the J gene TRBJ2-1; 7 bases align to TRBD1. Germline CDR1 reads MNHEY; CDR2 reads SVGAGI. V shed 2 bases, J shed 4 bases, and the junction held 8 bases outside the gene matches. The CDR3 runs 16 residues. Here the CDR3 DNA reads TGTGCCAGCAGTTACCGCCGACAGGGTCCTTACAATGAGCAGTTCTTC. Protein product: CASSYRRQGPYNEQFF.

CDR3 nucleotides: TGTGCCAGCAGGCGGACAGGGGAGGTTCAGCCCCAGCATTTT. It is translated as CASRRTGEVQPQHF. J is TRBJ1-5 and V is TRBV6-6, with TRBD1 matching 9 bases. CDR1 and CDR2 (germline): MNHNY, SVGAGI (reference sequence). The junction had 6 bases not matched to a gene; V was cut back by 6 bases and J by 6 bases. CDR3 length equals 14 residues.

The chain joins TRBV25-1 to TRBJ2-7, with 9 nucleotides matching TRBD2. The CDR3 totals 14 residues. Trimming at V came to 3 bases and at J to 4 bases, leaving 4 bases not matched to a gene. Per germline, CDR1 MGHDK and CDR2 SYGVNS. CDR3 region: CASSEGLAFYEQYF. CDR3 coding DNA: TGTGCCAGCAGTGAGGGACTAGCTTTTTACGAGCAGTACTTC.